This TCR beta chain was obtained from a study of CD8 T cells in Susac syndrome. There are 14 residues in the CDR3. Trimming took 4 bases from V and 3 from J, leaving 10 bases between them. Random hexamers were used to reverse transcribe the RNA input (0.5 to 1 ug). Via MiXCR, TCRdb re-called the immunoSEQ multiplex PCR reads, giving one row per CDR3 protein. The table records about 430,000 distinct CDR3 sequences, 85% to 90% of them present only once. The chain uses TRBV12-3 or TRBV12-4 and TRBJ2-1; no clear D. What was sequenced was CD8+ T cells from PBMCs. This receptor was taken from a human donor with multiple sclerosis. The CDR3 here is CASSSDGFYNEQFF. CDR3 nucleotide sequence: TGTGCCAGCAGTTCGGACGGATTCTACAATGAGCAGTTCTTC.